These 12 T cell receptor beta chains originate from one sample sequenced in a study of T cell repertoires in cytomegalovirus infection. MiXCR, run by TCRdb on the reads, gives a single entry per CDR3 protein. The table lists fewer than 200,000 distinct CDR3 sequences, about a tenth of them singletons. Sequenced sample: PBMCs. The origin of the receptors is a human donor in good health (CMV status not recorded). Some clones in this sample may be carry-over from other donors' samples.

This clonotype was counted ten times or more. The CDR3 DNA reads TGCAGTGCCCACTCGAGGACCAAGAACACTGAAGCTTTCTTT. Residues: CSAHSRTKNTEAFF. The genes are TRBV20-1 and TRBJ1-1, with D unclear. Between the trimmed V and J ends, which lost 6 bases and 1 base, there was a span of 15 bases. Germline V CDR1 and CDR2: DFQATT, SNEGSKA (reference sequence). The CDR3 has 14 amino acids.

J is TRBJ1-4 and V is TRBV11-2; D is ambiguous. CDR1 SGHAT and CDR2 FQNNGV come from the germline V gene. V lost 5 bases and J lost 8, with 15 bases in between. This CDR3 has 14 residues. CDR3 protein: CASSLGPKEEKLFF. The CDR3 nucleotides are TGTGCCAGCAGCCTAGGCCCTAAGGAGGAAAAACTGTTTTTT.

This clonotype appeared many times. This chain joins TRBV10-3 and TRBJ1-1, with D possibly being TRBD1 (6 bases). V lost 7 bases to trimming and J lost 1 base, with 10 bases between them. Germline V CDR1 and CDR2: ENHRY, SYGVKD. This CDR3 comprises 13 residues. CDR3 in amino acids: CAITGQSNTEAFF. The CDR3 DNA sequence: TGTGCCATCACAGGACAGTCGAACACTGAAGCTTTCTTT.

This clonotype was observed at least ten times. The chain links TRBV29-1 to TRBJ2-5; TRBD1 matches at 11 bases. V dropped 7 bases and J dropped 5; count of bases not matched to a gene: 9. There are 14 residues in the CDR3. CDR1 is SQVTM and CDR2 is ANQGSEA in the germline V gene. The CDR3 nucleotides read TGCAGCGCCTCTGGGACAGGGGGAAGGGAGACCCAGTACTTC. As protein: CSASGTGGRETQYF.

This clonotype was seen more than once but under ten times. J is TRBJ1-1 and V is TRBV19; 7 nucleotides match TRBD1. The CDR3 loop spans 13 amino acids. With 5 bases clipped from V and 6 bases from J, the junction kept 6 bases outside the gene matches. The germline gives CDR1 LNHDA, CDR2 SQIVND (reference sequence). Here the CDR3 DNA reads TGTGCCAGTAGTGGACAGGTGGGCGCTGAAGCTTTCTTT. Its translation is CASSGQVGAEAFF.

This clonotype was observed a handful of times. The chain uses TRBV6-6 and TRBJ2-3; 7 bases agree with TRBD2. V lost 6 bases to trimming and J lost 0 bases; unmatched junction nucleotides: 6. Germline CDR1 reads MNHNY; CDR2 reads SVGAGI (reference sequence). The CDR3 runs 15 residues. CDR3 sequence reads: CASSGLDSSTDTQYF. For the CDR3, the DNA is TGTGCCAGCAGCGGACTAGATTCTAGCACAGATACGCAGTATTTT.

This clonotype was counted many times. The V and J genes are TRBV7-9 and TRBJ2-7; 10 bases are shared with TRBD2. Germline CDR1 and CDR2: SEHNR and FQNEAQ (reference sequence). The CDR3 contains 14 residues. Unmatched junction bases numbered 7, after V lost 6 bases and J lost 5 bases. Here the CDR3 DNA reads TGTGCCAGCAGTCGGACTAGCGGCCTAAACGAGCAGTACTTC. This translates into CASSRTSGLNEQYF. Based on the CDR3 plus reference TRBV7-9 and TRBJ2-7, the full variable domain is DTGVSQNPRHKITKRGQNVTFRCDPISEHNRLYWYRQTLGQGPEFLTYFQNEAQLEKSRLLSDRFSAERPKGSFSTLEIQRTEQGDSAMYLCASSRTSGLNEQYFGPGTRLTVT.

This clonotype was seen repeatedly, ten times or more. CDR3 nucleotide sequence: TGTGCCAGCAGTTCCTGGACTAGCGGCCAAGAGACCCAGTACTTC. Amino acids: CASSSWTSGQETQYF. V gene TRBV28 combines with J gene TRBJ2-5, with TRBD2 identical over 10 bases. With 4 bases clipped from V and 1 base from J, the junction kept 3 bases outside the gene matches. Germline V gene lookup returns CDR1 MDHEN and CDR2 SYDVKM. This CDR3 region has 15 residues.

This clonotype was counted at least ten times. The chain joins TRBV7-8 to TRBJ2-1; D gene unclear. There are 12 residues in the CDR3. The V end lost 2 bases, the J end lost 6 bases, and 5 bases lay between the germline ends. CDR1 and CDR2 (germline): SGHVS, FQNEAQ. CDR3 in DNA: TGTGCCAGCAGCTTAAGTGGCAATGAGCAGTTCTTC. Translating it yields CASSLSGNEQFF.

This clonotype showed up many times. This chain links TRBV7-2 with TRBJ1-2; D might be TRBD1 (5 bases). The CDR3 length is 14 residues. Between the trimmed V and J ends, which lost 5 bases and 4 bases, there was a span of 14 bases. CDR1 and CDR2 (germline): SGHTA, FQGNSA. This CDR3 is CASSRTSGSYGYTF. CDR3 coding DNA: TGTGCCAGCAGCCGAACGTCAGGGTCCTATGGCTACACCTTC. The full variable domain, in which reference TRBV7-2 and TRBJ1-2 provide the parts outside the CDR3, is GAGVSQSPSNKVTEKGKDVELRCDPISGHTALYWYRQSLGQGLEFLIYFQGNSAPDKSGLPSDRFSAERTGGSVSTLTIQRTQQEDSAVYLCASSRTSGSYGYTFGSGTRLTVV.

This clonotype was recorded many times. The chain carries TRBV7-2 and TRBJ2-2; no firm D call. V was shortened by 4 bases and J by 4 bases, with 7 bases between the two germline ends. The V gene's germline CDR1 is SGHTA and CDR2 FQGNSA. CDR3 length equals 13 residues. The chain's CDR3 is CASSSHGTGELFF. The CDR3 DNA reads TGTGCCAGCAGCTCTCACGGCACCGGGGAGCTGTTTTTT.

The sample holds many counts of this clonotype. The rearrangement links TRBV20-1 to TRBJ1-1, with 8 bases lining up with TRBD1. The CDR3 spans 14 residues. Germline V gives CDR1 DFQATT, CDR2 SNEGSKA (reference sequence). Losses at the gene ends were 3 bases for V and 4 bases for J; bases not matched to a gene: 7. This chain's CDR3 is CSASLWQGATEAFF. As DNA, the CDR3 is TGCAGTGCTAGTCTGTGGCAGGGGGCCACTGAAGCTTTCTTT.